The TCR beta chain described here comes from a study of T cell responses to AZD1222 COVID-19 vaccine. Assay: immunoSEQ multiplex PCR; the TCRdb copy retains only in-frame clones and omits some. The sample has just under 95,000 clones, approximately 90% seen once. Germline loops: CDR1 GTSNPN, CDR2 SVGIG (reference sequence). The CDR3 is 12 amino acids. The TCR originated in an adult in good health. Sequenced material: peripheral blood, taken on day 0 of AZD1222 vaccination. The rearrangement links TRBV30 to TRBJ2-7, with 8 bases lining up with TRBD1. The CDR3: CAATGAVFEQYF. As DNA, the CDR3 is TGTGCGGCGACAGGGGCTGTCTTCGAGCAGTACTTC.